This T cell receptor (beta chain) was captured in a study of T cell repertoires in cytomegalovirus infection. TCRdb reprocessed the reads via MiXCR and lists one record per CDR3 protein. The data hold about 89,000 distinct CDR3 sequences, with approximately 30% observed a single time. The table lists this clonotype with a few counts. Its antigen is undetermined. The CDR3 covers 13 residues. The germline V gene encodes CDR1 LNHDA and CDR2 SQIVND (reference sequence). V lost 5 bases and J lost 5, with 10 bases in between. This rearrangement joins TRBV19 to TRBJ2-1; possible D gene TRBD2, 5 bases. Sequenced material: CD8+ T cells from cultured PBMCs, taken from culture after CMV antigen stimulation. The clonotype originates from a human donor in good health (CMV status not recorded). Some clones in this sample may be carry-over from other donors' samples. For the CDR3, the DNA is TGTGCCAGTAGTTCGACTACCCACAATGAGCAGTTCTTC. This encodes CASSSTTHNEQFF.